This TCR beta chain was identified during a study of blood T cells in healthy people across ages. Study-wide points: Because sorting was not performed, PBMCs prevented conclusive naive versus antigen-experienced comparison. Roughly linearly, TCR beta diversity per million T cells fell as age increased.

A second roughly 7 to 12 cycle PCR used barcoded and J-beta primers. Each CDR3 protein is one row after TCRdb ran MiXCR on the 5' RACE reads. The sample holds roughly 1.6 million distinct CDR3 sequences, about 31% seen once. V was shortened by 3 bases and J by 0 bases, with 12 bases between the two germline ends. This CDR3 is built from 15 residues. Germline CDR1 is MNHNS and CDR2 is SASEGT. To note about this clonotype: The target antigen is unknown.

The donors, all healthy, were Caucasians living in Russia, aged roughly 6 to 100. Staff drew ten milliliters of peripheral blood from each donor. Sequenced: blood. The receptor was derived from a woman in her twenties or thirties in good health. The V call is TRBV6-1, the J call TRBJ2-7, with D possibly TRBD1 on 6 matching bases. The CDR3 reads CASSDRQVSSYEQYF. The CDR3 DNA follows: TGTGCCAGCAGTGACCGACAGGTCAGCTCCTACGAGCAGTACTTC.